These 16 T cell receptor beta chains originate from one sample sequenced in a study of CD8 T cell repertoires and HIV-1 epitope variants (dated by TCRdb to 2020 to 2021). The method was the immunoSEQ multiplex PCR assay. The immuneACCESS repertoire file appears here via TCRdb, limited to in-frame rearrangements. These files lack a portion of the clones; in checked studies, under half of the deficit traces to unresolved V genes, and the cause of the others is not known. In this sample the table shows over 5,000 clones, less than 70% of which occur a single time. The ten largest clones add up to around 43% of the sample. The antigens for these receptors are not known. What was sequenced was cultured CD8+ T cells derived from PBMCs. These receptors all come from a male donor with HIV.

This chain uses TRBV6-1 with TRBJ1-2; no clear D. The CDR3 is 13 amino acids. Germline CDR1 and CDR2: MNHNS and SASEGT. V lost 5 bases and J 2 bases, leaving 9 bases between the germline ends. This CDR3 is CASSRDANYGYTF. The CDR3 nucleotides read TGTGCCAGCAGTCGGGATGCCAACTATGGCTACACCTTC.

A few counts support this clone. The rearrangement links TRBV10-3 to TRBJ1-2; D is possibly TRBD1 (5 bases). Trimming stripped 2 bases from V and 1 base from J, with 11 bases between. Looked up from germline, CDR1 is ENHRY and CDR2 is SYGVKD. CDR3 size: 15 residues. CDR3 nucleotides: TGTGCCATCAGTGAGGTAGGGGAAGTTAACTATGGCTACACCTTC. This translates into CAISEVGEVNYGYTF.

This chain connects TRBV7-6 to TRBJ1-1; D is ambiguous. The V and J ends lost 1 base and 7 bases respectively, with 13 bases between them. Germline V gene lookup returns CDR1 SGHVS and CDR2 FNYEAQ. The CDR3 is made up of 14 amino acids. The CDR3 loop reads CASSLDWGGGEAFF. DNA of the CDR3: TGTGCCAGCAGCTTAGATTGGGGAGGTGGTGAAGCTTTCTTT.

The chain uses TRBV28 and TRBJ2-5; TRBD1 matches 9 bases. The end of the DNA aligns better with TRBJ2-7, so the J call may be wrong. Germline V CDR1 and CDR2: MDHEN, SYDVKM. The CDR3 sequence is 17 residues long. This CDR3 is CASSLFTTGTGSYEQYF. The DNA for the CDR3 is TGTGCCAGCAGTTTGTTTACTACCGGGACAGGGTCTTACGAGCAGTACTTC.

The chain recombines TRBV4-2 with TRBJ2-3; TRBD2 agrees at 9 bases. V was pared by 1 base and J by 3 bases, with 5 bases of the junction left unmatched. This CDR3 has 16 amino acids. Germline values: CDR1 LGHNA, CDR2 YNFKEQ. The CDR3 is CASSQVISGGTDTQYF. The CDR3 coding sequence is TGTGCCAGCAGCCAAGTTATTAGCGGGGGAACAGATACGCAGTATTTT.

The V gene is TRBV29-1, the J gene TRBJ1-1, with TRBD1 matching over 7 bases. Germline V lookup: CDR1 SQVTM, CDR2 ANQGSEA. V shed 0 bases, J shed 8 bases, and the junction held 3 bases outside the gene matches. CDR3 length equals 12 residues. The CDR3 is CSVEDWTGEAFF. The CDR3 DNA follows: TGCAGCGTTGAAGATTGGACAGGAGAAGCTTTCTTT.

A few counts support this clone. The CDR3 here is CASSILAGDYNEQFF. Written as DNA, the CDR3 is TGTGCCAGTAGTATACTAGCGGGAGACTACAATGAGCAGTTCTTC. The gene calls are TRBV19 and TRBJ2-1; 10 positions match TRBD2. This CDR3 spans 15 amino acids. With 2 bases clipped from V and 3 bases from J, the junction kept 1 base outside the gene matches. Looked up from germline, CDR1 is LNHDA and CDR2 is SQIVND (reference sequence). The full variable domain, in which reference TRBV19 and TRBJ2-1 provide the parts outside the CDR3, is DGGITQSPKYLFRKEGQNVTLSCEQNLNHDAMYWYRQDPGQGLRLIYYSQIVNDFQKGDIAEGYSVSREKKESFPLTVTSAQKNPTAFYLCASSILAGDYNEQFFGPGTRLTVL.

The chain employs TRBV7-9 and TRBJ2-1; D might be TRBD1 (6 bases). This CDR3 contains 16 residues. The V gene's germline CDR1 is SEHNR and CDR2 FQNEAQ (reference sequence). V gave up 4 bases and J gave up 0 bases, with 13 bases separating them. In nucleotides, the CDR3 is TGTGCCAGCAGCTCCCTGACAGGTAGCTCCTACAATGAGCAGTTCTTC. As protein: CASSSLTGSSYNEQFF.

There are a few counts of this clone. The chain recombines TRBV28 with TRBJ2-2, with D uncertain. Trimming took 2 bases from V and 5 from J, leaving 3 bases between them. This CDR3 has 12 residues. Looked up from germline, CDR1 is MDHEN and CDR2 is SYDVKM. The DNA of the CDR3 is TGTGCCAGCAGTTTAGAGACCGGGGAGCTGTTTTTT. Amino acids: CASSLETGELFF.

J is TRBJ1-2 and V is TRBV29-1; no reliable D call. This CDR3 has 11 residues. Germline V gene lookup returns CDR1 SQVTM and CDR2 ANQGSEA. V was trimmed by 5 bases and J by 8 bases, leaving 12 bases between them. The CDR3 DNA reads as TGCAGCGTTTTCATCGGAGGCGGCTACACCTTC. Protein sequence: CSVFIGGGYTF.

This clone appeared a single time. The chain uses TRBV9 and TRBJ2-1; the D gene is possibly TRBD2 (5 bases). With 4 bases removed from V and 0 bases from J, the gap between germline ends came to 14 bases. Germline lookup yields CDR1 SGDLS and CDR2 YYNGEE. CDR3 length: 16 amino acids. DNA for the CDR3: TGTGCCAGCAGCTCACATCTCGGGATCTCCTACAATGAGCAGTTCTTC. Translating it yields CASSSHLGISYNEQFF.

The gene calls are TRBV28 and TRBJ2-1; D is unclear. The CDR3 has 15 amino acids. The germline gives CDR1 MDHEN, CDR2 SYDVKM. Between the trimmed V and J ends, which lost 3 bases and 0 bases, there was a span of 9 bases. CDR3 amino acids: CASSFTVNSYNEQFF. In DNA form, the CDR3 reads TGTGCCAGCAGTTTTACGGTGAACTCCTACAATGAGCAGTTCTTC.

The chain uses TRBV28 and TRBJ2-7; weak D call: TRBD2 (5 bases). Trimming stripped 2 bases from V and 2 bases from J, with 13 bases between. Germline V gene data show CDR1 as MDHEN and CDR2 as SYDVKM. The CDR3 is 15 residues long. The CDR3 DNA reads as TGTGCCAGCAGTTTAGAGGGCCAGTCCCCCTACGAGCAGTACTTC. The encoded protein is CASSLEGQSPYEQYF.

The chain recombines TRBV4-1 with TRBJ2-7; tentative D call: TRBD1 (6 bases). Germline loops: CDR1 MGHRA, CDR2 YSYEKL. There are 18 residues in the CDR3. V was clipped by 1 base and J by 4 bases, with 23 bases between them. The CDR3 DNA sequence: TGCGCCAGCAGCCAAGGGGGCCGGGACATTGGTTCGGAATACGAGCAGTACTTC. It is translated as CASSQGGRDIGSEYEQYF.

The chain recombines TRBV28 with TRBJ2-7; D is possibly TRBD1 or TRBD2 (11 bases each). Germline V gene sequence: CDR1 MDHEN, CDR2 SYDVKM. Trimming shortened V by 5 bases and J by 0 bases, and 32 bases separated the two germline ends. This CDR3 has 21 residues. The CDR3 bases are TGTGCCAGCAGTACTCACCCGGGACAGGGGGGACTAGCGGCCTTCTCCTACGAGCAGTACTTC. As protein: CASSTHPGQGGLAAFSYEQYF.

The genes are TRBV9 and TRBJ2-2; D might be TRBD2 (5 bases). V was pared by 4 bases and J by 6 bases, with 16 bases between. Germline CDR1 is SGDLS and CDR2 is YYNGEE. The CDR3 is made up of 15 amino acids. The CDR3 DNA reads as TGTGCCAGCAGCCCTCAGGCCGGGAATCCCGGGGAGCTGTTTTTT. It translates to CASSPQAGNPGELFF.